The clone carrying this T cell receptor beta chain has just one count. TCRdb's table, derived via immunoSEQ multiplex PCR, lists solely in-frame clones and lacks some. The repertoire includes under 50,000 clones, approximately 89% of them detected once, and 10% to 12% sits in the top ten. The data belong to a study of PD-L1 blockade in urothelial cancer. Whole-study context: Patients went on atezolizumab at some point between 2012 and 2014, receiving 1,200 mg intravenously every 3 weeks. It was at 3 weeks (second dose) and 6 weeks after treatment start that blood was analyzed.

This sample's time point: pretreatment peripheral blood. All patients handed over anywhere from 1 to 8 samples, pretreatment and on-treatment. Specimen: PBMCs, collected around atezolizumab (anti-PD-L1) treatment. The TCR originated in a woman aged 55-70 years with urothelial cancer.

The CDR3 here is CASSPGSGKPGELFF. The CDR3 nucleotides read TGTGCCAGCTCACCAGGAAGCGGGAAGCCCGGGGAGCTGTTTTTT. The rearrangement links TRBV18 to TRBJ2-2, with 7 bases lining up with TRBD2. J lost 6 bases, V lost 2 bases, and 6 bases had no gene match. CDR3 length equals 15 residues. Germline V gene lookup returns CDR1 KGHSH and CDR2 LQKENI.